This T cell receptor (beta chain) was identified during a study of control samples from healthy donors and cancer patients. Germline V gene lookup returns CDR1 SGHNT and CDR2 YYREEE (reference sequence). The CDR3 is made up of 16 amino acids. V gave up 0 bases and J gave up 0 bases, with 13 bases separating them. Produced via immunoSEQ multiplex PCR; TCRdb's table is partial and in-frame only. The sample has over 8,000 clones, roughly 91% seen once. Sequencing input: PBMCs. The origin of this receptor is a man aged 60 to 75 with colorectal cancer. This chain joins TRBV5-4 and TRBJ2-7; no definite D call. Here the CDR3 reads CASSLAGRPSSYEQYF. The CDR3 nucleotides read TGTGCCAGCAGCTTGGCAGGACGTCCCAGCTCCTACGAGCAGTACTTC.